Each of the 19 T cell receptor beta chains below was sequenced from the same sample in a study of blood T cells in healthy people across ages (dated by TCRdb to between 2015 and 2016). Library prep was done by 5' RACE. TCRdb records Illumina HiSeq 2500 as the sequencer. The second PCR ran for roughly 7 to 11 cycles and used a J-beta primer mix along with a sample-barcoded 5' primer. TCRdb trimmed the raw reads at Q25, called clones with MiXCR and kept productive beta chains. Every distinct CDR3 protein forms one entry, paired with its most common genes and DNA. The sample yields some 1,500,000 distinct CDR3 sequences; 35% to 45% were counted once. Clones ranked in the top ten supply just over 4% of the sample. The sequencing input was blood. These receptors all stem from a woman younger than 30 in good health.

V is TRBV27 and J is TRBJ2-3, with TRBD2 identical over 13 bases. V trimming: 5 bases; J trimming: 6 bases; junction bases outside the gene matches: 5. CDR3 length: 15 residues. CDR1 MNHEY and CDR2 SMNVEV come from the germline V gene (reference sequence). This CDR3 reads CASSRLAGGWDTQYF. CDR3 coding DNA: TGTGCCAGCAGTAGACTAGCGGGGGGATGGGATACGCAGTATTTT.

This clonotype came up a few times. The V and J genes are TRBV6-5 and TRBJ1-6; tentatively, D is TRBD1 (5 bases). CDR1 MNHEY and CDR2 SVGAGI come from the germline V gene. Deletions cut 4 bases from V and 8 bases from J, with 18 bases between. This CDR3 comprises 16 residues. The DNA of the CDR3 is TGTGCCAGCAGTTCGTATGTTCGGGGGTCGGATTCACCCCTCCACTTT. It codes for CASSSYVRGSDSPLHF.

This clonotype was seen a few times. This chain connects TRBV9 to TRBJ2-3; D not certain. Looked up from germline, CDR1 is SGDLS and CDR2 is YYNGEE. V was shortened by 0 bases and J by 4 bases, with 21 bases between the two germline ends. There are 18 residues in the CDR3. The DNA of the CDR3 is TGTGCCAGCAGCGTAGTTGGTTCCCCCGCCCTCGAGTCAGATACGCAGTATTTT. This gives the protein CASSVVGSPALESDTQYF.

The chain links TRBV7-9 to TRBJ2-5; D is possibly TRBD2 (5 bases). This CDR3 contains 14 residues. Germline V lookup: CDR1 SEHNR, CDR2 FQNEAQ (reference sequence). V shed 0 bases and J shed 11 bases, with 16 bases lying between them. The CDR3 spells CASSLAYGGQEQYF. Written as DNA, the CDR3 is TGTGCCAGCAGCTTAGCGTATGGAGGCCAGGAGCAGTACTTC.

The chain is built from TRBV20-1 and TRBJ2-1; 7 bases fit TRBD2. The CDR3 sequence is 15 residues long. Germline V gives CDR1 DFQATT, CDR2 SNEGSKA (reference sequence). The V segment lost 0 bases and the J segment 4 bases; nucleotides outside the gene matches: 6. The CDR3 DNA reads TGCAGTGCTAGAGATCGAGCGGGACCTTACAATGAGCAGTTCTTC. Protein product: CSARDRAGPYNEQFF.

This clonotype turned up a few times. The chain is built from TRBV6-2 or TRBV6-3 and TRBJ2-1; 11 positions agree with TRBD2. The CDR3 covers 15 residues. The germline V gene encodes CDR1 MNHEY and CDR2 SVGEGT. V was clipped by 6 bases and J by 8 bases; unmatched bases: 9. The CDR3 spells CASRELAGVVDEQFF. CDR3 DNA: TGTGCCAGCAGGGAACTAGCGGGAGTTGTAGATGAGCAGTTCTTC.

The genes are TRBV7-3 and TRBJ2-1; 8 positions match TRBD2. The tail of the sequence fits TRBJ2-7 better, so the J call may be wrong. The CDR3 length is 15 residues. Germline V gives CDR1 SGHTA, CDR2 FQGTGA. DNA for the CDR3: TGTGCCAGCAGCTCAATTCCAGCGGGAGTAAATGAGCAGTACTTC. Residues: CASSSIPAGVNEQYF.

This clonotype was counted a few times. The rearrangement uses TRBV7-3 and TRBJ1-1, with D perhaps TRBD1 (5 bases). The CDR3 covers 16 residues. The V and J ends lost 2 bases and 1 base respectively, with 14 bases between them. The germline CDR1 and CDR2 sequences are SGHTA and FQGTGA. CDR3 nucleotides: TGTGCCAGCAGCTTATTCGGCAGTCAGGGGAACACTGAAGCTTTCTTT. Translating gives CASSLFGSQGNTEAFF.

This sequence joins TRBV29-1 and TRBJ2-1; D is unresolved. V gave up 2 bases and J gave up 0 bases, with 11 bases separating them. This CDR3 is built from 15 residues. Germline CDR1 is SQVTM and CDR2 is ANQGSEA. CDR3 region: CSVEQRGASYNEQFF. The CDR3 DNA is TGCAGCGTTGAACAGAGAGGTGCCTCCTACAATGAGCAGTTCTTC.

The J gene is TRBJ1-6, the V gene TRBV20-1; 8 bases line up with TRBD1. CDR3 length equals 17 residues. V trimming: 2 bases; J trimming: 8 bases; junction bases outside the gene matches: 14. Looked up from germline, CDR1 is DFQATT and CDR2 is SNEGSKA (reference sequence). The CDR3 sequence: CSARRLGRDRRDSPLHF. As DNA, the CDR3 is TGCAGTGCTAGACGGCTAGGAAGGGACAGGCGAGATTCACCCCTCCACTTT.

This clonotype was seen a few times. The CDR3 loop is CASSTSGTYEITEAFF. The CDR3 DNA reads TGTGCCAGCAGCACCTCCGGGACCTACGAAATTACTGAAGCTTTCTTT. This chain links TRBV7-9 with TRBJ1-1; D may be TRBD1 (5 bases). CDR1 SEHNR and CDR2 FQNEAQ come from the germline V gene (reference sequence). The CDR3 contains 16 residues. V was cut by 5 bases and J by 5 bases, with 21 bases left in between.

The gene calls are TRBV7-2 and TRBJ1-2; D possibly corresponds to TRBD1 (6 bases). Trimming took 4 bases from V and 4 from J, leaving 13 bases between them. CDR1 and CDR2 (germline): SGHTA, FQGNSA. The CDR3 has 14 residues. CDR3 protein: CASSSDSGTYGYTF. The CDR3, as DNA: TGTGCCAGCAGCTCGGACAGCGGTACCTATGGCTACACCTTC.

V gene TRBV9 combines with J gene TRBJ2-7; 12 nucleotides line up with TRBD2. CDR3 length: 15 residues. CDR1 is SGDLS and CDR2 is YYNGEE in the germline V gene. The J segment lost 9 bases and the V segment lost 3 bases, leaving 10 bases of the junction unmatched. CDR3: CASSGTSGTHNGQYF. The CDR3 nucleotides are TGTGCCAGCAGCGGGACTAGCGGGACCCACAATGGGCAGTACTTC.

The sample holds a few counts of this clonotype. The chain recombines TRBV6-2 or TRBV6-3 with TRBJ2-1; D is unclear. The CDR3 is 16 amino acids. The V end was cut by 5 bases, the J end by 1 base, with 15 bases between. CDR1 and CDR2 (germline): MNHEY, SVGEGT. CDR3 residues: CASSMQRMRSYNEQFF. Written as DNA, the CDR3 is TGTGCCAGCAGTATGCAACGGATGAGATCCTACAATGAGCAGTTCTTC.

This chain joins TRBV2 and TRBJ2-1, with D hard to call. The CDR3 has 12 amino acids. The ends were cut back, 3 bases at V and 12 bases at J, with 12 bases in the middle. Germline CDR1 and CDR2: SNHLY and FYNNEI. The CDR3 sequence is CASSEGSTRQFF. The CDR3 DNA sequence: TGTGCCAGCAGTGAGGGTTCCACACGGCAGTTCTTC.

The chain employs TRBV14 and TRBJ2-7; no clear D gene. The ends were cut back, 0 bases at V and 2 bases at J, with 17 bases in the middle. There are 17 residues in the CDR3. Germline assignment: CDR1 SGHDN and CDR2 FVKESK. This CDR3 reads CASSQEFGRPAAYEQYF. CDR3 DNA: TGTGCCAGCAGCCAAGAATTCGGCAGGCCGGCCGCCTACGAGCAGTACTTC.

A few counts support this clonotype. The CDR3 bases are TGTGCCAGCAGCCCCCGGGGGACCCTAACCTACGAGCAGTACTTC. Encoded protein: CASSPRGTLTYEQYF. The J gene is TRBJ2-7, the V gene TRBV13; D perhaps matches TRBD2 (6 bases). Germline assignment: CDR1 PRHDT and CDR2 FYEKMQ (reference sequence). Trimming took off 5 bases at V and 2 bases at J, with 16 bases between the two ends. This CDR3 spans 15 amino acids.

The chain links TRBV12-3 or TRBV12-4 to TRBJ2-1; 15 nucleotides match TRBD2. The CDR3 is 15 residues long. Losses at the gene ends were 7 bases for V and 8 bases for J; bases not matched to a gene: 6. CDR3 nucleotides: TGTGCCAGCACCCGGACTAGCGGGAGGGGTCATGAGCAGTTCTTC. Amino acids: CASTRTSGRGHEQFF.

This clonotype was picked up many times. This chain uses TRBV4-1 with TRBJ1-2; 8 positions agree with TRBD1. J gave up 2 bases and V 3 bases, and 5 bases lay outside the gene matches. This CDR3 spans 15 amino acids. The V gene's germline CDR1 is MGHRA and CDR2 YSYEKL. The CDR3 DNA reads TGCGCCAGCAGCCAGGACAGGGATCTGAACTATGGCTACACCTTC. Its protein is CASSQDRDLNYGYTF.